What follows are 15 T cell receptor beta chains derived from one specimen sequenced in a study of cytomegalovirus exposure and HLA in healthy donors. A multiplex PCR was run with 60 Vbeta primers and 13 Jbeta primers. The table came from immunoSEQ multiplex PCR; TCRdb's copy has only in-frame clones and leaves some out. The sample records some 220,000 clones, just under 85% being singletons. Sequencing used PBMCs. The receptors derive from a woman in her thirties or forties in good health and CMV-seronegative.

This chain connects TRBV6-5 to TRBJ1-6; tentatively, D is TRBD1 (5 bases). The CDR3 contains 14 residues. V lost 5 bases, J lost 9 bases, and 14 bases lay in between. Germline-derived CDR1 and CDR2 are MNHEY and SVGAGI. The CDR3 reads CASSEVGRASPLHF. CDR3 coding DNA: TGTGCCAGCAGTGAAGTTGGCAGGGCTTCACCCCTCCACTTT.

V and J are TRBV4-1 and TRBJ2-5; 12 bases are shared with TRBD1. V lost 2 bases to trimming and J lost 5 bases; unmatched junction nucleotides: 6. The CDR3 runs to 16 residues. Germline V gene sequence: CDR1 MGHRA, CDR2 YSYEKL. The CDR3: CASSQTGTGGGETQYF. CDR3 sequence (DNA): TGCGCCAGCAGCCAAACCGGGACAGGGGGCGGGGAGACCCAGTACTTC.

Concerning this clone itself: Given a much more abundant clone one base away, this may be a read error. The rearrangement links TRBV25-1 to TRBJ1-1, with D perhaps matching TRBD1 (6 bases). The CDR3 contains 13 residues. The V end lost 6 bases, the J end lost 0 bases, and 8 bases lay between the germline ends. Germline-derived CDR1 and CDR2 are MGHDK and SYGVNS. The CDR3 DNA sequence: TGTGCCAGCAGGTCAGGGGTGAACACTGAAGCTTTCTTT. Translating gives CASRSGVNTEAFF.

This clone was recorded only once. This CDR3 reads CASSLVGGPGGEGNTIYF. The CDR3 coding sequence is TGTGCCAGCAGCTTAGTCGGAGGCCCGGGGGGGGAAGGAAACACCATATATTTT. This chain connects TRBV7-2 to TRBJ1-3; possibly TRBD1 for D (5 bases). The CDR3 has 18 residues. Between the trimmed V and J ends, which lost 1 base and 4 bases, there was a span of 20 bases. Germline CDR1 is SGHTA and CDR2 is FQGNSA.

J is TRBJ2-7 and V is TRBV6-1, with a tentative D call TRBD1 (5 bases). The CDR3 has 14 residues. Trimming took off 4 bases at V and 3 bases at J, with 13 bases between the two ends. Germline CDR1 and CDR2: MNHNS and SASEGT. This CDR3 reads CASSVGADFYEQYF. Here the CDR3 DNA reads TGTGCCAGCAGTGTTGGGGCGGATTTCTACGAGCAGTACTTC.

The V gene is TRBV18, the J gene TRBJ1-2; D not certain. This CDR3 region has 13 residues. Trimming took off 2 bases at V and 4 bases at J, with 8 bases between the two ends. Germline V gives CDR1 KGHSH, CDR2 LQKENI. CDR3 protein: CASSPGGFYGYTF. Written as DNA, the CDR3 is TGTGCCAGCTCACCAGGCGGATTCTATGGCTACACCTTC.

This clone was observed a single time. The V gene is TRBV23-1, the J gene TRBJ2-1; TRBD1 matches 11 bases. TRBV23-1 belongs to the ORF category, with a function that is uncertain. After removal of 2 bases from V and 7 bases from J, the junction contained 10 bases not matched to a gene. The length of the CDR3 is 17 residues. CDR3 region: CASSQETLRDRGNEQFF. Written as DNA, the CDR3 is TGCGCCAGCAGTCAAGAGACGCTCCGGGACAGGGGGAATGAGCAGTTCTTC.

The chain employs TRBV19 and TRBJ2-1; no clear D. This CDR3 has 15 residues. Trimming pared 1 base from V and 1 base from J, leaving 8 bases between. Germline V CDR1 and CDR2: LNHDA, SQIVND (reference sequence). CDR3 sequence reads: CASSIVEPSYNEQFF. DNA for the CDR3: TGTGCCAGTAGTATAGTCGAGCCGTCCTACAATGAGCAGTTCTTC.

V gene TRBV6-5 combines with J gene TRBJ1-2; TRBD1 matches 7 bases. Germline V gene lookup returns CDR1 MNHEY and CDR2 SVGAGI. V lost 7 bases to trimming and J lost 7 bases; unmatched junction nucleotides: 9. The CDR3 length is 13 residues. The CDR3 sequence: CASTQQGTAGYTF. The CDR3 nucleotides read TGTGCCAGCACCCAACAGGGGACGGCTGGCTACACCTTC.

V usage is TRBV7-9 and J usage is TRBJ2-2; D may be TRBD1 (7 bases). V lost 5 bases and J 6 bases, leaving 16 bases between the germline ends. The CDR3 is made up of 15 amino acids. Germline V gives CDR1 SEHNR, CDR2 FQNEAQ (reference sequence). The CDR3 DNA sequence: TGTGCCAGCAGCCGCGGGACAGTCGGGTCCGGGGAGCTGTTTTTT. It encodes CASSRGTVGSGELFF.

The chain employs TRBV11-3 and TRBJ2-2; 10 nucleotides match TRBD2. The germline V gene has CDR1 SGHNT and CDR2 YENEEA. Losses at the gene ends were 3 bases for V and 7 bases for J; bases not matched to a gene: 5. The CDR3 covers 15 residues. The CDR3, as DNA: TGTGCCAGCAGCTTCAGCGGGGGGGAGGACGGGGAGCTGTTTTTT. Protein sequence: CASSFSGGEDGELFF. The complete variable domain, with remaining parts taken from reference TRBV11-3 and TRBJ2-2, reads EAGVVQSPRYKIIEKKQPVAFWCNPISGHNTLYWYLQNLGQGPELLIRYENEEAVDDSQLPKDRFSAERLKGVDSTLKIQPAELGDSAVYLCASSFSGGEDGELFFGEGSRLTVL.

V usage is TRBV28 and J usage is TRBJ2-2, with TRBD1 identical over 9 bases. J was trimmed by 5 bases and V by 6 bases; bases with no gene match: 10. Germline values: CDR1 MDHEN, CDR2 SYDVKM. The CDR3 has 16 amino acids. The CDR3 DNA sequence: TGTGCCAGCAGCATTTTCGGGACAGGGCAAACCGGGGAGCTGTTTTTT. Protein sequence: CASSIFGTGQTGELFF.

This clone was counted a few times. The chain employs TRBV5-5 and TRBJ2-3, with a possible D match to TRBD2 (6 bases). Germline V gives CDR1 SGHKS, CDR2 YYEKEE (reference sequence). The V end was cut by 4 bases, the J end by 8 bases, with 14 bases between. The CDR3 runs 13 residues. This CDR3 is CASSPWGVTTQYF. CDR3 nucleotides: TGTGCCAGCAGCCCCTGGGGGGTCACTACGCAGTATTTT. Together with reference TRBV5-5 and TRBJ2-3, the CDR3 gives the full variable domain: DAGVTQSPTHLIKTRGQQVTLRCSPISGHKSVSWYQQVLGQGPQFIFQYYEKEERGRGNFPDRFSARQFPNYSSELNVNALLLGDSALYLCASSPWGVTTQYFGPGTRLTVL.

The rearrangement joins TRBV6-5 to TRBJ1-5; TRBD1 is a possible D gene (5 bases). This CDR3 comprises 13 residues. V was shortened by 6 bases and J by 3 bases, with 9 bases between the two germline ends. In germline, CDR1 is MNHEY, CDR2 SVGAGI. This CDR3 is CASRTENNQPQHF. CDR3 coding DNA: TGTGCCAGCAGGACAGAGAACAATCAGCCCCAGCATTTT.

This clone occurred a few times. This chain connects TRBV6-5 to TRBJ2-3, with D perhaps matching TRBD2 (6 bases). Trimming pared 7 bases from V and 1 base from J, leaving 12 bases between. The CDR3 is 14 amino acids. Germline assignment: CDR1 MNHEY and CDR2 SVGAGI. The CDR3 region has the DNA TGTGCCAGCACCAGCCCGGGGGGCACAGATACGCAGTATTTT. Translating it yields CASTSPGGTDTQYF.